The 18 T cell receptor beta chains presented below share a single source sample, sequenced in a study of long-term antiretroviral therapy in people with HIV. Run at survey level, the immunoSEQ assay was version v3.0. TCRdb's table, derived via immunoSEQ multiplex PCR, lists solely in-frame clones and lacks some. The table has fewer than 30,000 clones, 85% to 90% seen once. Specimen: unsorted PBMCs, collected more than 4.3 years after starting antiretroviral therapy. The source is a man aged 30 to 45 with HIV.

The chain uses TRBV6-6 and TRBJ2-7; 9 bases are shared with TRBD1. The CDR3 has 14 residues. CDR1 is MNHNY, CDR2 SVGAGI, per germline (reference sequence). Trimming at V came to 6 bases and at J to 3 bases, leaving 6 bases not matched to a gene. In DNA, the CDR3 is TGTGCCAGCAGGGCCGGGACAGGGAACTACGAGCAGTACTTC. Its protein product is CASRAGTGNYEQYF.

The chain has TRBV9 and TRBJ1-2; D perhaps matches TRBD1 (5 bases). Trimming stripped 3 bases from V and 0 bases from J, with 12 bases between. Germline values: CDR1 SGDLS, CDR2 YYNGEE. The CDR3 spans 15 residues. CDR3 region: CASSGGGSANYGYTF. The CDR3, as DNA: TGTGCCAGCAGCGGGGGGGGTTCAGCTAACTATGGCTACACCTTC.

The V call is TRBV4-1, the J call TRBJ1-4; D is unresolved. Germline CDR1 and CDR2: MGHRA and YSYEKL. The CDR3 is 15 amino acids. V shed 0 bases and J shed 5 bases, with 10 bases lying between them. The chain's CDR3 is CASSQDQGINEKLFF. The CDR3 DNA reads TGCGCCAGCAGCCAAGATCAAGGGATAAATGAAAAACTGTTTTTT.

The chain joins TRBV5-1 to TRBJ2-1; TRBD2 is a possible D gene (5 bases). V was cut by 0 bases and J by 7 bases, with 8 bases left in between. CDR1 and CDR2 from the germline V gene are SGHRS and YFSETQ. CDR3 length: 13 amino acids. CDR3 in DNA: TGCGCCAGCAGCTTGGGGACTTTGAATGAGCAGTTCTTC. This gives the protein CASSLGTLNEQFF.

The rearrangement links TRBV4-2 to TRBJ2-1; D is possibly TRBD2 (5 bases). With 4 bases removed from V and 9 bases from J, the gap between germline ends came to 31 bases. The CDR3 contains 19 residues. Germline assignment: CDR1 LGHNA and CDR2 YNFKEQ. This CDR3 reads CASSPQPIGEAALSGEQFF. For the CDR3, the DNA is TGTGCCAGCAGCCCCCAGCCTATCGGAGAAGCGGCCCTAAGCGGTGAGCAGTTCTTC.

V is TRBV19 and J is TRBJ2-3; D possibly corresponds to TRBD2 (6 bases). Germline V gene lookup returns CDR1 LNHDA and CDR2 SQIVND (reference sequence). The CDR3 is 15 residues long. Trimming cost V 6 bases and J 4 bases, with 17 bases left between them. The CDR3 is CASRGLEGVADTQYF. The DNA of the CDR3 is TGTGCCAGTAGGGGACTCGAAGGCGTTGCAGATACGCAGTATTTT.

V is TRBV7-6 and J is TRBJ2-7; 9 positions agree with TRBD2. This CDR3 region has 17 residues. Per the germline V gene, CDR1 is SGHVS and CDR2 is FNYEAQ. J was trimmed by 2 bases and V by 2 bases; bases with no gene match: 10. Written as DNA, the CDR3 is TGTGCCAGCAGCTTAACCGGGGCTAGCGGGGACCCCTACGAGCAGTACTTC. It translates to CASSLTGASGDPYEQYF.

The CDR3: CATSRASGGTYNEQFF. The CDR3 DNA sequence: TGTGCCACCAGCAGAGCTTCGGGGGGGACATACAATGAGCAGTTCTTC. The chain recombines TRBV15 with TRBJ2-1, with 8 nucleotides matching TRBD2. CDR1 and CDR2 (germline): LNHNV, YYDKDF (reference sequence). This CDR3 region has 16 residues. Trimming removed 1 base from V and 4 bases from J; junction bases left unmatched: 6.

V and J are TRBV13 and TRBJ2-1; D ambiguous. CDR1 and CDR2 (germline): PRHDT, FYEKMQ (reference sequence). V dropped 2 bases and J dropped 1 base, with 9 bases sitting between them. The CDR3 consists of 15 residues. CDR3 sequence: CASSLSGDSYNEQFF. DNA of the CDR3: TGTGCCAGCAGCTTAAGTGGAGATTCCTACAATGAGCAGTTCTTC.

V gene TRBV6-5 combines with J gene TRBJ1-2; perhaps TRBD1 as D (6 bases). Per germline, CDR1 MNHEY and CDR2 SVGAGI. V was clipped by 5 bases and J by 6 bases, with 13 bases between them. The CDR3 length is 13 residues. The CDR3 DNA reads as TGTGCCAGCAGTCGGACAGCCAGCAATGGCTACACCTTC. Protein sequence: CASSRTASNGYTF.

The chain employs TRBV7-9 and TRBJ2-2; 9 bases are a match to TRBD2. Germline CDR1 is SEHNR and CDR2 is FQNEAQ (reference sequence). The CDR3 has 16 amino acids. V lost 8 bases and J lost 1; bases outside the gene matches: 8. Written as DNA, the CDR3 is TGTGCCAGCGTGCCGGGGACTAGCAGGAACACCGGGGAGCTGTTTTTT. As protein: CASVPGTSRNTGELFF. Combining the CDR3 with reference TRBV7-9 and TRBJ2-2 gives the whole variable domain DTGVSQNPRHKITKRGQNVTFRCDPISEHNRLYWYRQTLGQGPEFLTYFQNEAQLEKSRLLSDRFSAERPKGSFSTLEIQRTEQGDSAMYLCASVPGTSRNTGELFFGEGSRLTVL.

There are a few counts of this clone. The rearrangement links TRBV4-1 to TRBJ1-5; D unresolved. V lost 0 bases to trimming and J lost 0 bases, with 15 bases between them. The CDR3 spans 18 residues. Germline V gives CDR1 MGHRA, CDR2 YSYEKL. The CDR3: CASSQDWTNLYSNQPQHF. CDR3 sequence (DNA): TGCGCCAGCAGCCAAGATTGGACGAATTTATATAGCAATCAGCCCCAGCATTTT.

The chain recombines TRBV21-1 with TRBJ1-1; no check of the table's D call, TRBD1, against the DNA was made. TRBV21-1 is a documented pseudogene. The CDR3 loop spans 21 amino acids. The CDR3 region is CATTLELSGHKLIYWDTEAFF. The CDR3 DNA reads as TGTGCCACCACACTCGAGTTGTCGGGACACAAACTTATTTACTGGGACACTGAAGCTTTCTTT.

The chain recombines TRBV30 with TRBJ1-1; 9 bases fit TRBD1. Germline V gene sequence: CDR1 GTSNPN, CDR2 SVGIG (reference sequence). Trimming at V came to 3 bases and at J to 4 bases, leaving 3 bases not matched to a gene. The CDR3 has 13 residues. The DNA of the CDR3 is TGTGCCTGGAGGACAGGGGGGAGCACTGAAGCTTTCTTT. Its translation: CAWRTGGSTEAFF.

This clone was observed a few times. V usage is TRBV5-1 and J usage is TRBJ1-2; D is undetermined. Trimming took off 0 bases at V and 8 bases at J, with 8 bases between the two ends. This CDR3 has 12 residues. CDR1 and CDR2 from the germline V gene are SGHRS and YFSETQ. The CDR3 DNA is TGCGCCAGCAGCTTGGAGGGAGTAGGCTACACCTTC. It codes for CASSLEGVGYTF.

V usage is TRBV7-2 and J usage is TRBJ1-1; TRBD1 is a possible D gene (5 bases). V lost 5 bases, J lost 3 bases, and 10 bases lay in between. CDR1 is SGHTA, CDR2 FQGNSA, per germline. The CDR3 consists of 13 residues. The CDR3 spells CASSARTYTEAFF. Written as DNA, the CDR3 is TGTGCCAGCAGCGCTCGGACATACACTGAAGCTTTCTTT.

The chain has TRBV7-8 and TRBJ1-5; D is uncertain. Trimming removed 2 bases from V and 2 bases from J, with 19 bases in between. This CDR3 comprises 18 residues. Germline CDR1 and CDR2: SGHVS and FQNEAQ. The CDR3: CASSLLSGQLRGNQPQHF. CDR3 in DNA: TGTGCCAGCAGCTTATTAAGTGGTCAACTTAGGGGCAATCAGCCCCAGCATTTT.

This clone was counted a single time. The CDR3 loop reads CASSEDRSSYNSPLHF. As DNA, the CDR3 is TGTGCCAGCAGCGAGGACAGAAGCTCCTATAATTCACCCCTCCACTTT. The V and J genes are TRBV5-4 and TRBJ1-6, with TRBD1 as a possible D gene (6 bases). This CDR3 has 16 residues. Trimming pared 4 bases from V and 0 bases from J, leaving 11 bases between. CDR1 and CDR2 from the germline V gene are SGHNT and YYREEE (reference sequence).